Each of the 3 T cell receptor beta chains below was sequenced from the same sample in a study of radiotherapy plus CTLA-4 blockade in lung cancer. Generated by immunoSEQ multiplex PCR, the TCRdb table keeps only in-frame clones and is missing some. Among 70,000 to 95,000 clones listed, more than 85% were seen once. Material: peripheral blood, obtained from a patient treated with radiotherapy plus ipilimumab. The receptor set was obtained from a human donor with non-small cell lung cancer that progressed on radiotherapy plus ipilimumab.

The rearrangement joins TRBV6-5 to TRBJ1-5; D is possibly TRBD1 (6 bases). Germline V gene data show CDR1 as MNHEY and CDR2 as SVGAGI. This CDR3 contains 14 residues. V was shortened by 6 bases and J by 0 bases, with 9 bases between the two germline ends. The CDR3 protein is CASRDSYSNQPQHF. The CDR3 coding sequence is TGTGCCAGCAGGGACAGCTATAGCAATCAGCCCCAGCATTTT.

The genes are TRBV9 and TRBJ1-2; TRBD1 might be the D (5 bases). V lost 0 bases and J 10 bases, leaving 19 bases between the germline ends. This CDR3 has 15 residues. The germline V gene encodes CDR1 SGDLS and CDR2 YYNGEE. Here the CDR3 reads CASSVEASSTGLYTF. CDR3 bases: TGTGCCAGCAGCGTAGAAGCCAGCTCAACAGGACTCTACACCTTC.

The chain links TRBV20-1 to TRBJ2-7, with 8 nucleotides matching TRBD1. Germline assignment: CDR1 DFQATT and CDR2 SNEGSKA (reference sequence). This CDR3 is built from 11 residues. The CDR3 protein is CSGQGIYEQYF. The CDR3, as DNA: TGCAGCGGACAGGGTATCTACGAGCAGTACTTC.